This is a list of T cell receptor beta chains from one sample in a study of blood T cell repertoires in COVID-19. Here immunoSEQ multiplex PCR was the method, and the copy in TCRdb shows in-frame clones only, minus some. This sample yields around 120,000 clones, of which about nine tenths are seen a single time; 25% to 35% belongs to the top ten. Sequenced: peripheral blood. These receptors originate from a woman in her 70s with acute or convalescent COVID-19. The CDR3 runs from the conserved cysteine through the conserved F or W. A D gene is named only where the DNA matches it firmly. Clone size appears in some rows only: once, few, many, or a class for an expanded clone.

V gene,J gene,D gene,clone size,CDR3 protein,CDR3 DNA
TRBV4-1,TRBJ1-2,-,-,CASSQVSGEVGYTF,TGCGCCAGCAGCCAAGTGTCCGGAGAGGTCGGCTACACCTTC
TRBV19,TRBJ2-1,-,-,CASRPPGGRYNEQFF,TGTGCCAGTAGGCCCCCGGGGGGCAGGTACAATGAGCAGTTCTTC
TRBV28,TRBJ1-1,-,-,CASSSPGSPRNTEAFF,TGTGCCAGCAGTTCTCCGGGAAGCCCGAGGAACACTGAAGCTTTCTTT
TRBV11-2,TRBJ1-1,TRBD1,-,CASSLYSGTGGTEAFF,TGTGCCAGCAGCTTATATTCCGGGACAGGGGGCACTGAAGCTTTCTTT
TRBV7-3,TRBJ2-3,TRBD2,few,CASSRGTSGRTDTQYF,TGTGCCAGCAGTCGGGGGACTAGCGGACGCACAGATACGCAGTATTTT
TRBV5-1,TRBJ1-5,TRBD1,-,CASSLEGQPTEPQHF,TGCGCCAGCAGCTTGGAGGGACAGCCAACCGAGCCCCAGCATTTT
TRBV11-3,TRBJ1-5,-,-,CASSQDRNQPQHF,TGTGCCAGCAGCCAAGACAGGAATCAGCCCCAGCATTTT
TRBV5-6,TRBJ2-1,-,-,CASNYINEQFF,TGTGCCAGCAATTATATCAATGAGCAGTTCTTC
TRBV19,TRBJ1-1,TRBD1,-,CASSSLPPGGTEAFF,TGTGCCAGTAGTTCTCTCCCCCCAGGGGGCACTGAAGCTTTCTTT
TRBV5-4,TRBJ1-5,-,-,CASSQGGGAYSNQPQHF,TGTGCCAGCAGCCAAGGAGGGGGGGCCTATAGCAATCAGCCCCAGCATTTT
TRBV11-2,TRBJ2-3,TRBD2,-,CASSSGTSESTDTQYF,TGTGCCAGCAGCTCCGGGACTAGCGAGAGCACAGATACGCAGTATTTT
TRBV28,TRBJ1-4,TRBD1,-,CASNSPGTGGEKLFF,TGTGCCAGCAACTCCCCGGGGACAGGGGGTGAAAAACTGTTTTTT
TRBV5-4,TRBJ2-7,-,once,CASSFPRNPYEQYF,TGTGCCAGCAGCTTCCCGAGAAACCCCTACGAGCAGTACTTC
TRBV7-6,TRBJ2-7,-,-,CASSLGGGAGDEQYF,TGTGCCAGCAGCTTAGGGGGGGGCGCTGGGGACGAGCAGTACTTC
TRBV6-1,TRBJ2-3,-,-,CASIADGQITSTQYF,TGTGCCAGCATCGCTGACGGACAGATTACTTCTACGCAGTATTTT
TRBV27,TRBJ2-7,TRBD2,-,CASSVAGGGYEQYF,TGTGCCAGCAGCGTAGCGGGGGGCGGCTACGAGCAGTACTTC
TRBV19,TRBJ1-3,-,-,CASRFNPISGNTIYF,TGTGCCAGTAGATTCAATCCCATCTCTGGAAACACCATATATTTT
TRBV4-2,TRBJ1-5,TRBD1,-,CASSQLGQGYSNQPQHF,TGTGCCAGCAGCCAATTGGGACAGGGCTATAGCAATCAGCCCCAGCATTTT
TRBV5-1,TRBJ1-2,TRBD1,-,CASSEDRGLGYTF,TGCGCCAGCAGCGAGGACAGGGGGCTTGGCTACACCTTC
TRBV9,TRBJ1-2,-,-,CASSVALEQDRYYGYTF,TGTGCCAGCAGCGTAGCCCTCGAACAAGACAGATACTATGGCTACACCTTC
TRBV18,TRBJ1-1,TRBD1,once,CASSPGTGEGNTEAFF,TGTGCCAGCTCACCAGGGACAGGGGAAGGGAACACTGAAGCTTTCTTT
TRBV5-1,TRBJ2-5,TRBD1,-,CASSPGQVQETQYF,TGCGCCAGCAGCCCAGGACAGGTCCAAGAGACCCAGTACTTC
TRBV7-9,TRBJ2-5,TRBD1,-,CASSHRAGGFGETQYF,TGTGCCAGCAGCCATAGGGCAGGGGGATTCGGCGAGACCCAGTACTTC
TRBV9,TRBJ1-4,TRBD1,-,CASSVVAGTGEKLFF,TGTGCCAGCAGCGTAGTGGCAGGGACAGGTGAAAAACTGTTTTTT
TRBV7-2,TRBJ2-3,-,-,CASSLWPLDTQYF,TGTGCCAGCAGCTTATGGCCCTTAGATACGCAGTATTTT
TRBV9,TRBJ2-5,TRBD2,-,CASSVSSGGFSETQYF,TGTGCCAGCAGCGTATCTAGCGGGGGTTTCTCGGAGACCCAGTACTTC
TRBV5-1,TRBJ2-3,TRBD2,-,CASSPERGGTDTQYF,TGCGCCAGCAGCCCAGAGCGGGGGGGAACAGATACGCAGTATTTT
TRBV28,TRBJ2-3,-,-,CASSPMGGHTQYF,TGTGCCAGCAGTCCCATGGGGGGACATACGCAGTATTTT